A single sample is the source of the 27 T cell receptor beta chains below, sequenced in a study of blood T cell repertoires in COVID-19. Some clones are missing from TCRdb's copy, which holds only in-frame ones; the method was immunoSEQ multiplex PCR. The sample has about 180,000 clones, more than 85% seen once. The sample was peripheral blood. The origin of the receptors is a man between 60 and 75 years old with COVID-19, enrolled during active disease.

The CDR3 reads CAIRGAAPPYGYTF. As DNA, the CDR3 is TGTGCCATCAGAGGGGCAGCACCACCTTATGGCTACACCTTC. V usage is TRBV10-3 and J usage is TRBJ1-2; tentatively, D is TRBD1 (5 bases). The CDR3 length is 14 residues. V lost 6 bases and J lost 5, with 16 bases in between. The germline V gene has CDR1 ENHRY and CDR2 SYGVKD.

This clone was seen only once. The chain has TRBV27 and TRBJ2-7; TRBD2 matches at 14 bases. The germline V gene encodes CDR1 MNHEY and CDR2 SMNVEV (reference sequence). Trimming took 5 bases from V and 4 from J; bases not matched to a gene: 7. This CDR3 is built from 16 residues. CDR3 region: CASSRGLAGAAYEQYF. The CDR3 coding sequence is TGTGCCAGCAGTAGGGGACTAGCGGGGGCCGCTTACGAGCAGTACTTC.

The V gene is TRBV19, the J gene TRBJ1-2; D gene unclear. The length of the CDR3 is 13 residues. Trimming shortened V by 7 bases and J by 4 bases, and 13 bases separated the two germline ends. The V gene's germline CDR1 is LNHDA and CDR2 SQIVND (reference sequence). In nucleotides, the CDR3 is TGTGCCAGTACGGGTGGCAGCTCCTATGGCTACACCTTC. Translating it yields CASTGGSSYGYTF.

The chain combines TRBV9 with TRBJ1-5; D might be TRBD1 (6 bases). The V end was cut by 4 bases, the J end by 3 bases, with 14 bases between. Germline assignment: CDR1 SGDLS and CDR2 YYNGEE. CDR3 length: 15 amino acids. The CDR3 reads CASSLPRGPNQPQHF. As DNA, the CDR3 is TGTGCCAGCAGCCTCCCCAGGGGCCCCAATCAGCCCCAGCATTTT.

J is TRBJ1-1 and V is TRBV28; possibly TRBD1 for D (5 bases). CDR3 length equals 15 residues. The germline CDR1 and CDR2 sequences are MDHEN and SYDVKM. V lost 6 bases, J lost 4 bases, and 18 bases lay in between. CDR3 DNA sequence: TGTGCCAGCAGGGTCGGGGGTCAAATCGGCACTGAAGCTTTCTTT. Residues: CASRVGGQIGTEAFF.

This chain connects TRBV19 to TRBJ1-6, with a tentative D call TRBD1 (5 bases). This CDR3 has 18 residues. Trimming left V 3 bases short and J 0 bases short, with 15 bases between. Germline V CDR1 and CDR2: LNHDA, SQIVND (reference sequence). The CDR3 sequence is CASSISARASSYNSPLHF. CDR3 coding DNA: TGTGCCAGTAGTATTTCGGCCAGGGCGAGCTCCTATAATTCACCCCTCCACTTT.

The chain carries TRBV6-2 or TRBV6-3 and TRBJ1-2, with D uncertain. The CDR3 has 15 residues. Germline CDR1 reads MNHEY; CDR2 reads SVGEGT. V shed 0 bases and J shed 4 bases, with 12 bases lying between them. CDR3 sequence (DNA): TGTGCCAGCAGTTACTCTTTGGTGGTCGGCTATGGCTACACCTTC. Its translation: CASSYSLVVGYGYTF.

The chain combines TRBV5-4 with TRBJ2-3, with 7 bases aligning to TRBD1. V shed 4 bases, J shed 1 base, and the junction held 12 bases outside the gene matches. The V gene's germline CDR1 is SGHNT and CDR2 YYREEE (reference sequence). This CDR3 is 17 amino acids long. As DNA, the CDR3 is TGTGCCAGCAGCCCGGCACAGGGGCTCTGGGGCACAGATACGCAGTATTTT. Encoded protein: CASSPAQGLWGTDTQYF.

V gene TRBV24-1 combines with J gene TRBJ1-2; TRBD1 matches 7 bases. The J segment lost 8 bases and the V segment lost 7 bases, leaving 9 bases of the junction unmatched. CDR3 length: 13 amino acids. Germline V lookup: CDR1 KGHDR, CDR2 SFDVKD. DNA for the CDR3: TGTGCCACCAGCGCTAGGAGGGGGCAAGGCTACACCTTC. As protein: CATSARRGQGYTF.

As for this clone: Germline is not matched at one junction end, which may reflect a read error. The gene calls are TRBV7-7 and TRBJ2-1; 10 bases align to TRBD1. The CDR3 extends over 15 amino acids. Germline V gives CDR1 SSHAT, CDR2 FNYEAQ (reference sequence). The CDR3 reads CASSLDRGRYNEQFF. The CDR3 DNA follows: TGTGCTAGCAGCTTAGACAGGGGGCGCTACAATGAGCAGTTCTTC.

The chain recombines TRBV6-5 with TRBJ1-1, with TRBD1 identical over 12 bases. Losses at the gene ends were 9 bases for V and 4 bases for J; bases not matched to a gene: 9. This CDR3 contains 15 residues. The V gene's germline CDR1 is MNHEY and CDR2 SVGAGI. The DNA of the CDR3 is TGTGCCAGTAGGGACAGGGGGCGCGGTTCCACTGAAGCTTTCTTT. Its translation: CASRDRGRGSTEAFF.

The chain recombines TRBV19 with TRBJ2-3; D may be TRBD1 (6 bases). Germline CDR1 and CDR2: LNHDA and SQIVND (reference sequence). The CDR3 contains 15 residues. V shed 9 bases and J shed 0 bases, with 16 bases lying between them. The CDR3 region is CASAGQNPSTDTQYF. As DNA, the CDR3 is TGTGCCAGCGCCGGACAGAACCCTAGCACAGATACGCAGTATTTT.

The V and J genes are TRBV18 and TRBJ1-5; 7 bases align to TRBD1. Trimming at V came to 0 bases and at J to 6 bases, leaving 11 bases not matched to a gene. Germline V gene data show CDR1 as KGHSH and CDR2 as LQKENI. The CDR3 length is 17 residues. This chain's CDR3 is CASSPPRAGGVGQPQHF. The CDR3 nucleotides are TGTGCCAGCTCACCACCAAGGGCAGGGGGTGTCGGTCAGCCCCAGCATTTT.

CDR3 region: CASSLDPGPRTGNTIYF. The CDR3 nucleotides are TGCGCCAGCAGCTTGGACCCCGGTCCCAGGACTGGAAACACCATATATTTT. The chain has TRBV5-1 and TRBJ1-3, with D hard to call. Germline CDR1 is SGHRS and CDR2 is YFSETQ. The CDR3 totals 17 residues. Trimming shortened V by 0 bases and J by 2 bases, and 15 bases separated the two germline ends.

The rearrangement uses TRBV14 and TRBJ2-5; D not resolved. CDR1 and CDR2 from the germline V gene are SGHDN and FVKESK. Trimming stripped 4 bases from V and 1 base from J, with 7 bases between. This CDR3 spans 13 amino acids. The CDR3 is CASSLGGQETQYF. The DNA of the CDR3 is TGTGCCAGCAGCCTCGGCGGCCAAGAGACCCAGTACTTC.

The rearrangement uses TRBV30 and TRBJ1-4; D may be TRBD1 (6 bases). This CDR3 has 14 residues. Trimming removed 2 bases from V and 7 bases from J, with 14 bases in between. Germline V CDR1 and CDR2: GTSNPN, SVGIG (reference sequence). In nucleotides, the CDR3 is TGTGCCTGGAGTCGAACAGGGAGTGGTGAAAAACTGTTTTTT. Translation gives CAWSRTGSGEKLFF. Looking up the rest from reference TRBV30 and TRBJ1-4 gives the full variable domain: SQTIHQWPATLVQPVGSPLSLECTVEGTSNPNLYWYRQAAGRGLQLLFYSVGIGQISSEVPQNLSASRPQDRQFILSSKKLLLSDSGFYLCAWSRTGSGEKLFFGSGTQLSVL.

This clone was detected once. V usage is TRBV7-3 and J usage is TRBJ1-1, with a tentative D call TRBD1 (6 bases). This CDR3 contains 14 residues. The V end lost 2 bases, the J end lost 6 bases, and 13 bases lay between the germline ends. CDR1 SGHTA and CDR2 FQGTGA come from the germline V gene. The CDR3 nucleotides are TGTGCCAGCAGCTTAGCCGGGGGGCAGGCTGAAGCTTTCTTT. It yields the protein CASSLAGGQAEAFF. Full variable domain (remainder filled in from reference TRBV7-3 and TRBJ1-1): GAGVSQTPSNKVTEKGKYVELRCDPISGHTALYWYRQSLGQGPEFLIYFQGTGAADDSGLPNDRFFAVRPEGSVSTLKIQRTERGDSAVYLCASSLAGGQAEAFFGQGTRLTVV.

The genes are TRBV20-1 and TRBJ2-1; D gene ambiguous. CDR3 length: 11 amino acids. Germline CDR1 reads DFQATT; CDR2 reads SNEGSKA (reference sequence). The V gene lost 4 bases and the J gene lost 11 bases, with 12 bases spanning the gap. CDR3 protein: CSAITDLQQFF. The CDR3 nucleotides are TGCAGTGCTATTACAGACCTTCAGCAGTTCTTC.

This clone was picked up a small number of times. This chain connects TRBV2 to TRBJ1-2, with 7 bases aligning to TRBD1. Per the germline V gene, CDR1 is SNHLY and CDR2 is FYNNEI. This CDR3 contains 14 residues. Trimming took 2 bases from V and 4 from J; bases not matched to a gene: 4. The CDR3 protein is CASSEQGGVYGYTF. CDR3 bases: TGTGCCAGCAGTGAACAGGGGGGCGTCTATGGCTACACCTTC.

The gene calls are TRBV6-5 and TRBJ2-2; D unresolved. Germline V gene lookup returns CDR1 MNHEY and CDR2 SVGAGI. The CDR3 is 15 residues long. The germline V and J ends were trimmed by 5 bases and 0 bases, with 10 bases remaining between them. The CDR3 DNA follows: TGTGCCAGCAGTCGGGTAATCGCGAACACCGGGGAGCTGTTTTTT. Residues: CASSRVIANTGELFF.

This chain joins TRBV4-1 and TRBJ2-3; weak D call: TRBD2 (5 bases). The V and J ends lost 0 bases and 0 bases respectively, with 16 bases between them. CDR3 length: 18 amino acids. The germline V gene has CDR1 MGHRA and CDR2 YSYEKL. The DNA of the CDR3 is TGCGCCAGCAGCCAAGAATATCGAGTAGCGCGTAGCACAGATACGCAGTATTTT. Translation gives CASSQEYRVARSTDTQYF.

This clone was observed a few times. The rearrangement links TRBV6-2 or TRBV6-3 to TRBJ2-7; TRBD2 agrees at 7 bases. The trim removed 2 bases at V and 4 bases at J, leaving 8 bases unmatched. The CDR3 contains 15 residues. CDR1 is MNHEY and CDR2 is SVGEGT in the germline V gene. CDR3: CASSYGSGKPYEQYF. CDR3 nucleotides: TGTGCCAGCAGTTACGGCAGCGGGAAGCCTTACGAGCAGTACTTC.

V usage is TRBV4-3 and J usage is TRBJ2-3, with 10 bases lining up with TRBD2. The ends lost 0 bases at V and 0 bases at J; junction bases unmatched: 9. Germline loops: CDR1 LGHNA, CDR2 YSLEER. The CDR3 is 19 residues long. CDR3 in DNA: TGCGCCAGCAGCCAAGATCCTAGCGGGAGCGAATTGAGCACAGATACGCAGTATTTT. It codes for CASSQDPSGSELSTDTQYF.

Here the CDR3 DNA reads TGTGCCAGCTCACCGGGACAGGGGTCGAACACTGAAGCTTTCTTT. This gives the protein CASSPGQGSNTEAFF. V and J are TRBV18 and TRBJ1-1; 10 bases map to TRBD1. V shed 3 bases and J 1 base; nucleotides not matched to a gene: 2. This CDR3 is built from 15 residues. Germline loops: CDR1 KGHSH, CDR2 LQKENI.

The chain carries TRBV6-5 and TRBJ1-2, with TRBD1 as a possible D gene (6 bases). V dropped 7 bases and J dropped 8 bases, with 11 bases sitting between them. There are 11 residues in the CDR3. Germline CDR1 reads MNHEY; CDR2 reads SVGAGI. The CDR3 coding sequence is TGTGCCAGCAAGGGGGAAAGCGGCTACACCTTC. It is translated as CASKGESGYTF.

The genes are TRBV14 and TRBJ2-7; 7 bases are shared with TRBD2. J lost 3 bases, V lost 1 base, and 0 bases had no gene match. Germline values: CDR1 SGHDN, CDR2 FVKESK. The CDR3 length is 13 residues. The CDR3 protein is CASSQGEGYEQYF. CDR3 DNA: TGTGCCAGCAGCCAAGGGGAGGGCTACGAGCAGTACTTC.

With regard to this clone: This specimen includes other DNA sequences encoding the same CDR3. V gene TRBV7-3 combines with J gene TRBJ2-1; 10 nucleotides line up with TRBD1. This CDR3 has 15 amino acids. From germline, CDR1 is SGHTA and CDR2 FQGTGA. The V and J ends lost 4 bases and 5 bases, in that order; junction bases with no gene match: 5. This CDR3 is CASSSGTGVNNEQFF. CDR3 DNA: TGTGCCAGCAGCTCCGGGACAGGGGTAAACAATGAGCAGTTCTTC.